These 17 T cell receptor beta chains were all obtained from the same sample, sequenced in a study of cytomegalovirus exposure and HLA in healthy donors. Researchers ran the PCR with 60 Vbeta and 13 Jbeta primers. TCRdb's table, derived via immunoSEQ multiplex PCR, lists solely in-frame clones and lacks some. The sample yields roughly 38,000 clones, roughly three quarters seen once. Source material: PBMCs. These receptors came from a woman between 25 and 40 years old in good health and CMV-seropositive.

This clone came up once. The V call is TRBV13, the J call TRBJ1-1, with 7 bases fitting TRBD1. Germline V gene lookup returns CDR1 PRHDT and CDR2 FYEKMQ (reference sequence). The CDR3 loop spans 14 amino acids. V trimming: 3 bases; J trimming: 8 bases; junction bases outside the gene matches: 9. CDR3 sequence: CASSFRQGKREAFF. CDR3 sequence (DNA): TGTGCCAGCAGCTTCAGACAGGGAAAGAGAGAAGCTTTCTTT. Drawing the rest from reference TRBV13 and TRBJ1-1, the complete variable domain is AAGVIQSPRHLIKEKRETATLKCYPIPRHDTVYWYQQGPGQDPQFLISFYEKMQSDKGSIPDRFSAQQFSDYHSELNMSSLELGDSALYFCASSFRQGKREAFFGQGTRLTVV.

The chain links TRBV28 to TRBJ1-6, with 11 positions matching TRBD1. The V gene end was trimmed by 6 bases and the J gene end by 9 bases; junction bases not matched to a gene: 4. The CDR3 extends over 14 amino acids. The V gene's germline CDR1 is MDHEN and CDR2 SYDVKM. Written as DNA, the CDR3 is TGTGCCAGCAGGGGGGGACAGGGGGGTTCACCCCTCCACTTT. Protein product: CASRGGQGGSPLHF.

The sample holds one count of this clone. This chain uses TRBV7-3 with TRBJ2-7; 12 bases agree with TRBD2. This CDR3 has 15 residues. CDR1 and CDR2 from the germline V gene are SGHTA and FQGTGA. The junction had 6 bases not matched to a gene; V was cut back by 5 bases and J by 4 bases. CDR3 in amino acids: CASSELAGGGYEQYF. In nucleotides, the CDR3 is TGTGCCAGCAGCGAACTAGCGGGAGGAGGATACGAGCAGTACTTC.

This clone appeared a few times. This sequence joins TRBV6-5 and TRBJ2-1; 9 bases map to TRBD2. CDR3 size: 14 residues. After removal of 5 bases from V and 5 bases from J, the junction contained 4 bases not matched to a gene. Germline V gives CDR1 MNHEY, CDR2 SVGAGI. Written as DNA, the CDR3 is TGTGCCAGCAGTGGACTAGCGAGACACAATGAGCAGTTCTTC. Translation gives CASSGLARHNEQFF.

The rearrangement links TRBV19 to TRBJ1-5; no firm D call. This CDR3 spans 13 amino acids. The V gene's germline CDR1 is LNHDA and CDR2 SQIVND (reference sequence). Trimming removed 9 bases from V and 4 bases from J, with 13 bases in between. CDR3 sequence reads: CASRLDGNQPQHF. DNA of the CDR3: TGTGCCAGCAGACTTGACGGAAATCAGCCCCAGCATTTT.

This clone was counted a single time. The chain carries TRBV28 and TRBJ2-2; possible D gene TRBD2, 5 bases. Germline CDR1 is MDHEN and CDR2 is SYDVKM. The CDR3 is made up of 15 amino acids. V was pared by 6 bases and J by 1 base, with 12 bases between. CDR3: CASRALGGNTGELFF. Here the CDR3 DNA reads TGTGCCAGCAGGGCCCTTGGAGGGAACACCGGGGAGCTGTTTTTT.

Notes on this clone: This sample also contains other DNA sequences that code for the same CDR3. CDR3 residues: CASSGQGNTGELFF. The CDR3 nucleotides read TGTGCCAGCAGTGGCCAGGGGAACACCGGGGAGCTGTTTTTT. The chain is built from TRBV6-4 and TRBJ2-2; TRBD1 is a possible D gene (5 bases). The V end was cut by 4 bases, the J end by 1 base, with 7 bases between. Germline V gene data show CDR1 as MRHNA and CDR2 as SNTAGT. This CDR3 region has 14 residues.

The chain joins TRBV5-1 to TRBJ1-2; 11 nucleotides align to TRBD1. Germline-derived CDR1 and CDR2 are SGHRS and YFSETQ. J was trimmed by 7 bases and V by 4 bases; bases with no gene match: 3. The CDR3 totals 13 residues. CDR3 DNA: TGCGCCAGCAGCCCGGGACAGGGGGGTGGCTACACCTTC. This gives the protein CASSPGQGGGYTF.

The rearrangement uses TRBV6-1 and TRBJ1-1, with TRBD1 matching over 7 bases. Germline V gene data show CDR1 as MNHNS and CDR2 as SASEGT. Unmatched junction bases numbered 11, after V lost 4 bases and J lost 9 bases. This CDR3 has 14 amino acids. Here the CDR3 DNA reads TGTGCCAGCAGTGTAGAACAGGGGCAGTTTAAAGCTTTCTTT. As protein: CASSVEQGQFKAFF.

V is TRBV19 and J is TRBJ1-1; no clear D gene. Trimming stripped 1 base from V and 1 base from J, with 7 bases between. Germline CDR1 reads LNHDA; CDR2 reads SQIVND (reference sequence). This CDR3 spans 14 amino acids. This CDR3 reads CASSIVTGNTEAFF. As DNA, the CDR3 is TGTGCCAGTAGTATAGTCACGGGGAACACTGAAGCTTTCTTT.

This chain links TRBV5-1 with TRBJ2-7; D perhaps matches TRBD1 (8 bases). Deletions cut 4 bases from V and 0 bases from J, with 14 bases between. Germline V CDR1 and CDR2: SGHRS, YFSETQ. The CDR3 loop spans 15 amino acids. The CDR3 region is CASSSYRGGSYEQYF. The CDR3 DNA reads as TGCGCCAGCAGCAGCTACAGGGGGGGCTCCTACGAGCAGTACTTC. The full variable domain, its missing parts supplied by reference TRBV5-1 and TRBJ2-7, is KAGVTQTPRYLIKTRGQQVTLSCSPISGHRSVSWYQQTPGQGLQFLFEYFSETQRNKGNFPGRFSGRQFSNSRSEMNVSTLELGDSALYLCASSSYRGGSYEQYFGPGTRLTVT.

The chain is built from TRBV6-1 and TRBJ1-6; weak D call: TRBD1 (5 bases). The V end lost 6 bases, the J end lost 7 bases, and 13 bases lay between the germline ends. Germline CDR1 MNHNS, CDR2 SASEGT. This CDR3 is built from 14 residues. CDR3 sequence (DNA): TGTGCCAGCAGACCGGGACTTTTAAATTCACCCCTCCACTTT. This encodes CASRPGLLNSPLHF.

This chain joins TRBV29-1 and TRBJ2-7, with D possibly TRBD2 on 7 matching bases. The germline V and J ends were trimmed by 4 bases and 5 bases, with 15 bases remaining between them. The CDR3 is 13 amino acids. The germline CDR1 and CDR2 sequences are SQVTM and ANQGSEA. The CDR3 DNA is TGCAGCGTTGGGGGGGAGGGGGGGGACGAGCAGTACTTC. It yields the protein CSVGGEGGDEQYF.

This clone was seen more than once but under ten times. V gene TRBV19 combines with J gene TRBJ1-2, with TRBD1 matching 9 bases. This CDR3 has 14 residues. The junction had 7 bases not matched to a gene; V was cut back by 7 bases and J by 4 bases. The germline V gene has CDR1 LNHDA and CDR2 SQIVND (reference sequence). The CDR3 DNA sequence: TGTGCCAGTACGGCCGTGACAGGGGGCTATGGCTACACCTTC. Translation gives CASTAVTGGYGYTF.

The chain links TRBV29-1 to TRBJ2-5, with 9 bases fitting TRBD2. Germline-derived CDR1 and CDR2 are SQVTM and ANQGSEA. The CDR3 contains 13 residues. V shed 4 bases and J 4 bases; nucleotides not matched to a gene: 4. CDR3 nucleotide sequence: TGCAGCGTTGGACGAGCGGGGGGAGAGACCCAGTACTTC. Translating gives CSVGRAGGETQYF. Variable domain in full (rest from reference TRBV29-1 and TRBJ2-5): SAVISQKPSRDICQRGTSLTIQCQVDSQVTMMFWYRQQPGQSLTLIATANQGSEATYESGFVIDKFPISRPNLTFSTLTVSNMSPEDSSIYLCSVGRAGGETQYFGPGTRLLVL.

The chain is built from TRBV6-5 and TRBJ2-1; maybe TRBD2 (5 bases). V was cut by 5 bases and J by 2 bases, with 7 bases left in between. The CDR3 is made up of 13 amino acids. CDR1 is MNHEY and CDR2 is SVGAGI in the germline V gene. This CDR3 is CASSPGAYNEQFF. The CDR3 bases are TGTGCCAGCAGTCCCGGGGCCTACAATGAGCAGTTCTTC.

The chain employs TRBV2 and TRBJ2-3, with 9 positions matching TRBD1. J was trimmed by 0 bases and V by 3 bases; bases with no gene match: 4. CDR1 and CDR2 (germline): SNHLY, FYNNEI. The length of the CDR3 is 16 residues. Here the CDR3 reads CASSEGTGLSTDTQYF. The DNA of the CDR3 is TGTGCCAGCAGTGAGGGGACAGGGCTTAGCACAGATACGCAGTATTTT.